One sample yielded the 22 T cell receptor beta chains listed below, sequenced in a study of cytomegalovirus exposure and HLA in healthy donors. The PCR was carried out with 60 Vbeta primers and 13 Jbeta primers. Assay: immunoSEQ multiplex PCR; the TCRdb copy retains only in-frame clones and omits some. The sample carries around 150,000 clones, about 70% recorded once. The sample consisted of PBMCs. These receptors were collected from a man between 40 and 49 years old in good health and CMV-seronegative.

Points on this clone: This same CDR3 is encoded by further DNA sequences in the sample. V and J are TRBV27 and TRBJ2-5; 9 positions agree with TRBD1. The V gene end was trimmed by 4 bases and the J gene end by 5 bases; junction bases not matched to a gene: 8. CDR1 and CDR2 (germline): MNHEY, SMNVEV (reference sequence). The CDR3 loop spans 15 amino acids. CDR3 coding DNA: TGTGCCAGCAGTTCGCCGGGACAGGGAAGGGAGACCCAGTACTTC. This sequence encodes CASSSPGQGRETQYF.

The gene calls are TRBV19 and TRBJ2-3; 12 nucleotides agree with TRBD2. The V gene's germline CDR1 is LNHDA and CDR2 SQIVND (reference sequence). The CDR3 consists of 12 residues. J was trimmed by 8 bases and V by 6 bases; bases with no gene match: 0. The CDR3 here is CASRGLAGTQYF. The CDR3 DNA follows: TGTGCCAGTAGGGGACTAGCGGGTACGCAGTATTTT.

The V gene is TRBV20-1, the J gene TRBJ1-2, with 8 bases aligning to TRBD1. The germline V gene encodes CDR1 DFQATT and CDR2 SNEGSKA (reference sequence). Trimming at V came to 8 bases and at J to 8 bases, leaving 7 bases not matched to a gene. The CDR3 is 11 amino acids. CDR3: CSIGQGGGYTF. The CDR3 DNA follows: TGCAGTATAGGACAGGGAGGAGGCTACACCTTC.

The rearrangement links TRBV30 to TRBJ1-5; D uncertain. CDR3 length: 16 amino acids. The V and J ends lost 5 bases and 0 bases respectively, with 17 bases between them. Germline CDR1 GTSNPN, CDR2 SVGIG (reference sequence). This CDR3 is CAWAPPSSYSNQPQHF. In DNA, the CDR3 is TGTGCCTGGGCCCCCCCGTCCAGTTATAGCAATCAGCCCCAGCATTTT. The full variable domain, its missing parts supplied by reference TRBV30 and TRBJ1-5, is SQTIHQWPATLVQPVGSPLSLECTVEGTSNPNLYWYRQAAGRGLQLLFYSVGIGQISSEVPQNLSASRPQDRQFILSSKKLLLSDSGFYLCAWAPPSSYSNQPQHFGDGTRLSIL.

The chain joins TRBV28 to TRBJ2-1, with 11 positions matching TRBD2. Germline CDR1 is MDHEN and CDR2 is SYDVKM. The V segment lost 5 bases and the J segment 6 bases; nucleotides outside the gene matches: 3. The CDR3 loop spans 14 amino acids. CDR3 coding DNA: TGTGCCAGCAGTAGTCTAGCGGGGGGCAATGAGCAGTTCTTC. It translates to CASSSLAGGNEQFF.

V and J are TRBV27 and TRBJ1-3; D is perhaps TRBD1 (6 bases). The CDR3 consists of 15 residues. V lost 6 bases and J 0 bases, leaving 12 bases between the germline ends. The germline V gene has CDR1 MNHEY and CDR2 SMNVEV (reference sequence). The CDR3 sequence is CASSIRGFSGNTIYF. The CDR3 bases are TGTGCCAGCAGCATTAGGGGGTTCTCTGGAAACACCATATATTTT.

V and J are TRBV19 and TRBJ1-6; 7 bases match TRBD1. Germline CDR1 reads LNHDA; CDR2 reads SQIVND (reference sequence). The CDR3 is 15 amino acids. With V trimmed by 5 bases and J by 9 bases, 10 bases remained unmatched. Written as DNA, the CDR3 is TGTGCCAGTAGTCCCTACCGGGACAGCTTTTCACCCCTCCACTTT. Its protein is CASSPYRDSFSPLHF. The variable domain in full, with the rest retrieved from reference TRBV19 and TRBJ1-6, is DGGITQSPKYLFRKEGQNVTLSCEQNLNHDAMYWYRQDPGQGLRLIYYSQIVNDFQKGDIAEGYSVSREKKESFPLTVTSAQKNPTAFYLCASSPYRDSFSPLHFGNGTRLTVT.

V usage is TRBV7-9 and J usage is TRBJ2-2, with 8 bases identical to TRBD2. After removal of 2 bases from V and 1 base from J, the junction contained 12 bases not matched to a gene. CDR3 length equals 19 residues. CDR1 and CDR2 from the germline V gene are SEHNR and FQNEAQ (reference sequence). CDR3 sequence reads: CASSLKAGAWGGNTGELFF. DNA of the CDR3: TGTGCCAGCAGCTTAAAAGCGGGAGCGTGGGGGGGGAACACCGGGGAGCTGTTTTTT.

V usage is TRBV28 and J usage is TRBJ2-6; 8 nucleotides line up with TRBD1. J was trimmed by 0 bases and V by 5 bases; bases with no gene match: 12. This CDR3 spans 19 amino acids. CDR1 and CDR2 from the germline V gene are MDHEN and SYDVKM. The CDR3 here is CASSPSTGTGFSGANVLTF. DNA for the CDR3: TGTGCCAGCAGTCCATCGACCGGGACAGGTTTCTCTGGGGCCAACGTCCTGACTTTC.

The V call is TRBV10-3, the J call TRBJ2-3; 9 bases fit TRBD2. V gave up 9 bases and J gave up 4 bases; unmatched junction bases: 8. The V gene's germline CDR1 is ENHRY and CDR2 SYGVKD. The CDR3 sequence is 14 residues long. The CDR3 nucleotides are TGTGCCATACGCGGCGGGGGGGCCCCAGATACGCAGTATTTT. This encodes CAIRGGGAPDTQYF.

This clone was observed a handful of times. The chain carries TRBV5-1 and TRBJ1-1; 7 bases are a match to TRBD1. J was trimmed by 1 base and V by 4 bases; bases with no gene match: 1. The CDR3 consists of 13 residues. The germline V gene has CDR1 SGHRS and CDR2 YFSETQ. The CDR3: CASSQGENTEAFF. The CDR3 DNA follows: TGCGCCAGCAGCCAGGGGGAGAACACTGAAGCTTTCTTT. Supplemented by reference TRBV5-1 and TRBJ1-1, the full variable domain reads KAGVTQTPRYLIKTRGQQVTLSCSPISGHRSVSWYQQTPGQGLQFLFEYFSETQRNKGNFPGRFSGRQFSNSRSEMNVSTLELGDSALYLCASSQGENTEAFFGQGTRLTVV.

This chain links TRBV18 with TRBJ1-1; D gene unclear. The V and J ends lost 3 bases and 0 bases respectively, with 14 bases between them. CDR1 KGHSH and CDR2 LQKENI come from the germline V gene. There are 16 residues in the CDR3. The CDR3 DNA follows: TGTGCCAGCTCACCTACCGAGGAGGTACTGAACACTGAAGCTTTCTTT. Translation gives CASSPTEEVLNTEAFF.

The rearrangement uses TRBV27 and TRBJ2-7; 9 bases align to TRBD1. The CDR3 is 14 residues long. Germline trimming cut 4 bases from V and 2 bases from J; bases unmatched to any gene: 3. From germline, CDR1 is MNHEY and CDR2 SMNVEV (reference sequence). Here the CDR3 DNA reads TGTGCCAGCAGTTGGGGACAGGGTGCCTACGAGCAGTACTTC. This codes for CASSWGQGAYEQYF.

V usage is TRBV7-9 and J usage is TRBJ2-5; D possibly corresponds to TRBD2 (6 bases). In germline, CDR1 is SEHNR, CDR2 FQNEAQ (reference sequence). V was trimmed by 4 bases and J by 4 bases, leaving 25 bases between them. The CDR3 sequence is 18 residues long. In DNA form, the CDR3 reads TGTGCCAGCAGCTCCGCCAACTGGGGTGGAGGGGAGGCAGAGACCCAGTACTTC. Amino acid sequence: CASSSANWGGGEAETQYF.

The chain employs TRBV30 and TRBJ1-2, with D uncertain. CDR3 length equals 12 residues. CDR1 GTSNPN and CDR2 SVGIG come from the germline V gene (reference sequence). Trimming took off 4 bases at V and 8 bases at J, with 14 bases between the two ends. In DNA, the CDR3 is TGTGCCTGGATAGGAGTGGCTGGGGGCTACACCTTC. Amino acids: CAWIGVAGGYTF.

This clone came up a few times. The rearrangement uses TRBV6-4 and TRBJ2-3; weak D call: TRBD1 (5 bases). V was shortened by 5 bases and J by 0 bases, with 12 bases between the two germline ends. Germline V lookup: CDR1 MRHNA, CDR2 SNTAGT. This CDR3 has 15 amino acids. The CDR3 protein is CASSLGQGSTDTQYF. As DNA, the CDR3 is TGTGCCAGCAGTCTTGGGCAGGGAAGCACAGATACGCAGTATTTT.

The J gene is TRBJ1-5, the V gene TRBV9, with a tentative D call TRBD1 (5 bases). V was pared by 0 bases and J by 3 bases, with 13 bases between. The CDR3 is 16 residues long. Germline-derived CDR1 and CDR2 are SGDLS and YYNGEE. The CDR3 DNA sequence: TGTGCCAGCAGCGTAGGGCCAGGGAGGCCCAATCAGCCCCAGCATTTT. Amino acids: CASSVGPGRPNQPQHF.

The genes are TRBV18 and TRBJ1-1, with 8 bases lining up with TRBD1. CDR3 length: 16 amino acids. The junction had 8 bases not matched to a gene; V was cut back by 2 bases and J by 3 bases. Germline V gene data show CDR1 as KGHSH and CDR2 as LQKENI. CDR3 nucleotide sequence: TGTGCCAGCTCACCATCCCAGGGGGCAGAGTACACTGAAGCTTTCTTT. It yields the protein CASSPSQGAEYTEAFF.

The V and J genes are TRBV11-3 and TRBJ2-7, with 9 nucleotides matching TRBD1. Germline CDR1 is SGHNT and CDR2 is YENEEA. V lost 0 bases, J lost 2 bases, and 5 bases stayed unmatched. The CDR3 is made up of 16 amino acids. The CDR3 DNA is TGTGCCAGCAGCTTAGATAGGAGACAGGGGGCCTACGAGCAGTACTTC. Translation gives CASSLDRRQGAYEQYF.

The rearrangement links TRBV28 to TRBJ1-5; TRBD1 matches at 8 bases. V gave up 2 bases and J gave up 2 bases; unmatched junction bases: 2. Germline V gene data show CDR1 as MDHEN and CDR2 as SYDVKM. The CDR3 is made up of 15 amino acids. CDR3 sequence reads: CASSLQGAGNQPQHF. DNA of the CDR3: TGTGCCAGCAGTTTACAGGGGGCAGGCAATCAGCCCCAGCATTTT.

This chain's CDR3 is CASRRTGNTDTQYF. CDR3 nucleotides: TGTGCCAGCAGGCGGACAGGTAACACAGATACGCAGTATTTT. The genes are TRBV2 and TRBJ2-3, with 7 bases lining up with TRBD1. Germline loops: CDR1 SNHLY, CDR2 FYNNEI. This CDR3 region has 14 residues. J lost 2 bases, V lost 6 bases, and 5 bases had no gene match.

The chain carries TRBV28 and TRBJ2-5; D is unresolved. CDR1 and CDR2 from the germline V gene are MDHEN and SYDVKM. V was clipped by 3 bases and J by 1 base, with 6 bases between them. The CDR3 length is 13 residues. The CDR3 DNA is TGTGCCAGCAGTTTTACAATCCAAGAGACCCAGTACTTC. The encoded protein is CASSFTIQETQYF.